What follows describes a single T cell receptor beta chain. Its specific antigen is unknown. Base qualities are not at hand, and no much larger clone is one base apart. The sample belongs to a study of OX40 agonist ivuxolimab in advanced cancers. Regarding the complete study: Ivuxolimab was an agonistic, fully human IgG2 monoclonal antibody directed against OX40 (CD134), a costimulatory receptor. Intravenous ivuxolimab was administered to patients every 2 weeks at six dose levels: 0.01, 0.1, 0.3, 1.5, 3 and 10 mg/kg. Peripheral TCRbeta sequencing was intended to test whether TCR sequence diversity was altered and clonal T-cell expansion was caused by ivuxolimab. Patients were allowed to have had prior anti-PD-1, anti-PD-L1 or anti-CTLA-4 therapy, and approximately 40% of the dose-escalation patients had previously received checkpoint inhibitors. Of the approximately 54 dose-escalation patients, hepatocellular carcinoma was present in approximately 20, melanoma in roughly 15, renal cell carcinoma in 9 and head and neck cancer in 9. The dose-escalation cohort was 82.7% male with a mean age of about 65 years, ranging from roughly 20 to 85. The monotherapy dose-escalation portion (N of about 52 patients) of the phase I ivuxolimab trial is reported in the paper. Partial responses were achieved by three dose-escalation patients, of whom one had hepatocellular carcinoma and two had cutaneous melanoma.

Genomic DNA was isolated from the sorted cells so that the TCRbeta CDR3 region could be sequenced. The immunoSEQ Assay was used for sequencing of TCRbeta CDR3 regions. Not all clones reach the TCRdb copy of this immuneACCESS table, which keeps in-frame sequences only. Checked studies attribute under half of the gap to unresolved V genes and leave the rest unexplained. The sample yields some 66,000 clones; about 87% were counted once. Together, the top ten hold around 0.56% of the sample. Spanning cysteine to phenylalanine, the CDR3 consists of 15 amino acids. Only the CDR3 region is kept as DNA, spanning 45 bases read in frame from base 1. CDR1 and CDR2 are drawn from the germline V gene: SNHLY, FYNNEI. Trimming takes 5 bases from V and 0 bases from J, and the germline ends sit 13 bases apart. The trial excluded patients who had a history of autoimmune disease or who were on systemic immunosuppression. In every dose cohort, peripheral blood was drawn for TCR sequencing at baseline, cycle 4 day 1, and cycle 7 day 1. The samples were taken from a phase I, first-in-human, multicenter, open-label dose-escalation trial of ivuxolimab. Adults with locally advanced or metastatic melanoma, renal cell, hepatocellular, or head and neck squamous cell carcinoma were enrolled in the trial. Before TCR sequencing, CD4+ T cells and CD8+ T cells from peripheral blood were sorted into separate populations.

What the research found in general, with its limitations: Low levels of normalized T-cell clonal expansion were also shown by some nonresponding patients. On average, CD8+ T cells showed more expanded clones than CD4+ T cells after ivuxolimab. At doses of 0.1 to 3.0 mg/kg, clonal expansion of both CD4+ and CD8+ T cells in blood was seen between baseline and week 6. Which antigens the clonally expanded peripheral T cells were specific for was not determined. In the 0.1-3.0 mg/kg groups, partial responders were among the patients with the lowest normalized peripheral clonal expansion, particularly in CD8+ T cells.

The rearrangement combines TRBV2 with TRBJ1-1, and possibly TRBD1, on 6 matching bases. This receptor was obtained from an adult with an advanced solid tumor such as melanoma, head and neck, liver or kidney cancer. Here the sequenced sample was CD4+ or CD8+ T cells sorted from blood, taken in a trial of the OX40 agonist ivuxolimab. The CDR3 loop reads CASSLQGTMNTEAFF. The DNA reads TGTGCCAGCAGTCTACAGGGAACCATGAACACTGAAGCTTTCTTT.